The 17 T cell receptor beta chains presented below share a single source sample, sequenced in a study of blood T cell repertoires in COVID-19. TCRdb's table, derived via immunoSEQ multiplex PCR, lists solely in-frame clones and lacks some. The sample lists about 33,000 clones, more than 85% occurring once. Sequenced sample: peripheral blood. These receptors came from a man between 65 and 79 years old with acute or convalescent COVID-19.

This clone has only a few counts. The genes are TRBV19 and TRBJ2-1, with 8 bases aligning to TRBD2. J gave up 6 bases and V 5 bases, and 9 bases lay outside the gene matches. This CDR3 has 15 residues. Germline CDR1 LNHDA, CDR2 SQIVND (reference sequence). The DNA of the CDR3 is TGTGCCAGTAGTCCGACTAGCGCCCCGTTCAATGAGCAGTTCTTC. Its protein is CASSPTSAPFNEQFF.

The V gene is TRBV3-1 (or the pseudogene TRBV3-2), the J gene TRBJ2-1; 7 bases align to TRBD1. The junction had 5 bases not matched to a gene; V was cut back by 4 bases and J by 8 bases. Per the germline V gene, CDR1 is LGHDT and CDR2 is YNNKEL (reference sequence). The CDR3 totals 13 residues. CDR3 amino acids: CASSLTGVDEQFF. Written as DNA, the CDR3 is TGTGCCAGCAGCCTAACAGGGGTCGATGAGCAGTTCTTC.

The chain employs TRBV10-3 and TRBJ1-2; TRBD1 is a possible D gene (5 bases). The CDR3 has 14 residues. The V gene lost 0 bases and the J gene lost 6 bases, with 11 bases spanning the gap. Germline V lookup: CDR1 ENHRY, CDR2 SYGVKD. The CDR3 here is CAISESKGADGYTF. Written as DNA, the CDR3 is TGTGCCATCAGTGAGTCGAAAGGGGCGGATGGCTACACCTTC.

This chain's CDR3 is CASSVVEDRAFF. The CDR3 DNA reads TGTGCCAGCAGCGTAGTTGAAGACAGGGCTTTCTTT. The chain has TRBV9 and TRBJ1-1, with D possibly TRBD1 on 6 matching bases. The V end lost 0 bases, the J end lost 11 bases, and 11 bases lay between the germline ends. The V gene's germline CDR1 is SGDLS and CDR2 YYNGEE. This CDR3 region has 12 residues.

The chain links TRBV5-6 to TRBJ1-2, with no clear D. From germline, CDR1 is SGHDT and CDR2 YYEEEE. Trimming took off 0 bases at V and 2 bases at J, with 14 bases between the two ends. CDR3 length equals 16 residues. The CDR3 spells CASSLVLDRRNYGYTF. The CDR3 DNA reads as TGTGCCAGCAGCTTGGTTTTAGACCGGAGAAACTATGGCTACACCTTC.

This clone was seen once. V and J are TRBV5-4 and TRBJ1-4; 7 bases align to TRBD1. This CDR3 spans 16 amino acids. Trimming removed 0 bases from V and 2 bases from J; junction bases left unmatched: 4. The germline V gene has CDR1 SGHNT and CDR2 YYREEE (reference sequence). This chain's CDR3 is CASSLGGGLTNEKLFF. In DNA form, the CDR3 reads TGTGCCAGCAGCTTGGGAGGGGGCTTGACTAATGAAAAACTGTTTTTT.

The J gene is TRBJ1-6, the V gene TRBV12-3 or TRBV12-4; D gene ambiguous. V was shortened by 0 bases and J by 11 bases, with 8 bases between the two germline ends. The CDR3 contains 13 residues. The CDR3 DNA reads TGTGCCAGCAGTTTAGCGCTCACTACACCCCTCCACTTT. Its translation: CASSLALTTPLHF.

J is TRBJ2-7 and V is TRBV28, with TRBD1 as a possible D gene (7 bases). Germline V lookup: CDR1 MDHEN, CDR2 SYDVKM. Trimming shortened V by 7 bases and J by 3 bases, and 19 bases separated the two germline ends. The CDR3 runs 15 residues. The DNA of the CDR3 is TGTGCCAGCACCGAGACGGGGGCAGGGGGCTACGAGCAGTACTTC. Residues: CASTETGAGGYEQYF.

V gene TRBV11-2 combines with J gene TRBJ2-2; TRBD1 is a possible D gene (6 bases). V was trimmed by 3 bases and J by 6 bases, leaving 8 bases between them. The germline CDR1 and CDR2 sequences are SGHAT and FQNNGV. This CDR3 has 13 amino acids. CDR3 nucleotides: TGTGCCAGCAGCTTGGGACAAGCCGGGGAGCTGTTTTTT. Protein sequence: CASSLGQAGELFF.

This clone came up a few times. V and J are TRBV6-5 and TRBJ1-1, with a tentative D call TRBD1 (5 bases). Trimming took 0 bases from V and 0 from J, leaving 11 bases between them. The length of the CDR3 is 16 residues. Per germline, CDR1 MNHEY and CDR2 SVGAGI. The CDR3: CASSYSGEGMNTEAFF. The CDR3 region has the DNA TGTGCCAGCAGTTACTCGGGGGAGGGGATGAACACTGAAGCTTTCTTT.

The rearrangement links TRBV10-2 to TRBJ2-1; D perhaps matches TRBD1 (5 bases). Trimming removed 0 bases at V and 6 bases at J, with 12 bases between. Germline lookup yields CDR1 WSHSY and CDR2 SAAADI. This CDR3 is built from 15 residues. CDR3 nucleotide sequence: TGCGCCAGCAGTGAGTCGACTCCCAGGGTCAATGAGCAGTTCTTC. Translation: CASSESTPRVNEQFF.

This clone occurred a few times. The V call is TRBV5-1, the J call TRBJ1-1; D might be TRBD1 (5 bases). Germline V gene lookup returns CDR1 SGHRS and CDR2 YFSETQ. Trimming removed 3 bases from V and 6 bases from J, with 12 bases in between. This CDR3 region has 13 residues. CDR3 nucleotide sequence: TGCGCCAGCAGCTCGGGGGTCGGGCCTGAAGCTTTCTTT. It specifies CASSSGVGPEAFF.

The chain is built from TRBV20-1 and TRBJ2-1; TRBD2 matches 11 bases. There are 15 residues in the CDR3. Germline V gene data show CDR1 as DFQATT and CDR2 as SNEGSKA (reference sequence). V lost 3 bases to trimming and J lost 9 bases; unmatched junction nucleotides: 10. The CDR3 DNA reads TGCAGTGCTAGTCCGCCGGGACTAGCGGACCTTGAGCAGTTCTTC. Translating it yields CSASPPGLADLEQFF.

The chain links TRBV18 to TRBJ1-1; 7 nucleotides agree with TRBD1. The CDR3 is 15 residues long. V lost 3 bases and J lost 1; bases outside the gene matches: 5. Germline assignment: CDR1 KGHSH and CDR2 LQKENI. In nucleotides, the CDR3 is TGTGCCAGCTCACCGAACAGGGGAGGGAACACTGAAGCTTTCTTT. This sequence encodes CASSPNRGGNTEAFF.

This chain joins TRBV7-2 and TRBJ1-2; D not resolved. Trimming removed 5 bases from V and 2 bases from J, with 15 bases in between. There are 15 residues in the CDR3. Germline V gives CDR1 SGHTA, CDR2 FQGNSA. The DNA for the CDR3 is TGTGCCAGCAGCCCTGGAGGCAATCGGAACTATGGCTACACCTTC. It specifies CASSPGGNRNYGYTF.

The gene calls are TRBV18 and TRBJ2-1, with 8 bases aligning to TRBD2. CDR3 length: 16 amino acids. Germline CDR1 and CDR2: KGHSH and LQKENI. The V and J ends lost 2 bases and 4 bases, in that order; junction bases with no gene match: 7. CDR3 sequence (DNA): TGTGCCAGCTCACCAAAGCCGCCGGGGGGGTACAATGAGCAGTTCTTC. This sequence encodes CASSPKPPGGYNEQFF.

The genes are TRBV27 and TRBJ2-1; D perhaps matches TRBD2 (5 bases). The length of the CDR3 is 13 residues. Between the trimmed V and J ends, which lost 3 bases and 8 bases, there was a span of 11 bases. Per the germline V gene, CDR1 is MNHEY and CDR2 is SMNVEV (reference sequence). In DNA, the CDR3 is TGTGCCAGCAGTTTCCTCGGGGTTGATGAGCAGTTCTTC. It is translated as CASSFLGVDEQFF.